This passage covers 2 T cell receptor beta chains from one sample sequenced in a study of blood T cell repertoires in COVID-19. The protocol was immunoSEQ multiplex PCR, while the TCRdb copy is restricted to in-frame clones and leaves out a portion. The sample shows about half a million clones, approximately 85% of them seen only once. Sequencing was carried out using peripheral blood. The receptors originated from a human donor in a cohort sampled during active COVID-19.

CDR3 in DNA: TGTGCCAGCAGCCTTGGGACTAGCGGACCCTACGAGCAGTACTTC. This encodes CASSLGTSGPYEQYF. This rearrangement joins TRBV5-4 to TRBJ2-7; 11 bases line up with TRBD2. The CDR3 sequence is 15 residues long. Germline CDR1 reads SGHNT; CDR2 reads YYREEE (reference sequence). V was pared by 4 bases and J by 2 bases, with 5 bases of the junction left unmatched.

The V gene is TRBV6-5, the J gene TRBJ1-2; D not resolved. CDR3 size: 13 residues. The germline V gene has CDR1 MNHEY and CDR2 SVGAGI. The V end was cut by 6 bases, the J end by 1 base, with 9 bases between. DNA for the CDR3: TGTGCCAGCAGACTTCGGGTTAACTATGGCTACACCTTC. It yields the protein CASRLRVNYGYTF.